These T cell receptor beta chains were read from a single sample in a study of T cells after yellow fever vaccination. TCRdb passed the 5' RACE reads through MiXCR, listing each CDR3 protein once. The sample includes some 420,000 distinct CDR3 sequences, roughly a sixth of them seen just once. The material was PBMCs, obtained before the yellow fever booster vaccination. These receptors all come from a man aged 18 to 29 who received the YFV17D yellow fever vaccine. Each CDR3 is given with its conserved first and last residue. A D gene is named only where the DNA matches it firmly. Clone size, where shown, is once, few, many, or a class for clones that have expanded.

CASSQEATTTVDTQYF	TGCGCCAGCAGCCAAGAAGCGACTACAACCGTCGATACGCAGTATTTT	TRBJ2-3	few	.	TRBV4-3
CASSWTGATGNTIYF	TGTGCCAGCAGCTGGACAGGGGCCACTGGAAACACCATATATTTT	TRBJ1-3	.	TRBD1	TRBV11-2
CASSFGGPGDIQYF	TGTGCCAGCAGTTTCGGCGGGCCCGGGGACATTCAGTACTTC	TRBJ2-4	few	.	TRBV12-3/TRBV12-4
CASSSKASVGQGDETQYF	TGTGCCAGCAGCTCGAAGGCTAGTGTAGGACAGGGCGACGAGACCCAGTACTTC	TRBJ2-5	many	TRBD1	TRBV7-9
CASRSNVLTF	TGTGCCAGCAGGTCCAACGTCCTGACTTTC	TRBJ2-6	.	.	TRBV2
CASSQGAGGHDYGYTF	TGTGCCAGCAGCCAGGGGGCAGGGGGCCACGACTATGGCTACACCTTC	TRBJ1-2	.	TRBD1	TRBV7-2
CASSLSGSYGYTF	TGTGCCAGCAGTTTATCCGGCAGCTATGGCTACACCTTC	TRBJ1-2	.	.	TRBV27
CASSTGNGNQPQHF	TGCGCCAGCAGTACGGGTAATGGCAATCAGCCCCAGCATTTT	TRBJ1-5	many	.	TRBV5-1
CSVVGLAGGPLQYF	TGCAGCGTTGTCGGCCTAGCGGGGGGGCCTCTCCAGTATTTT	TRBJ2-3	.	TRBD2	TRBV29-1
CSGGLITEAFF	TGCAGCGGGGGACTGATCACTGAAGCTTTCTTT	TRBJ1-1	.	.	TRBV29-1
CASSLFAGSKHTGELFF	TGTGCCAGCAGCTTATTCGCCGGCAGCAAACATACCGGGGAGCTGTTTTTT	TRBJ2-2	few	.	TRBV7-9
CASRRDIYGYTF	TGTGCCAGCAGACGGGACATCTATGGCTACACCTTC	TRBJ1-2	few	.	TRBV6-2/TRBV6-3
CASSSSGQPLTDTQYF	TGCGCCAGCAGCTCCTCGGGACAGCCTCTCACAGATACGCAGTATTTT	TRBJ2-3	.	TRBD1	TRBV5-1
CASSLPSGGRETQYF	TGTGCCAGCAGCTTACCTAGCGGGGGGCGTGAGACCCAGTACTTC	TRBJ2-5	few	TRBD2	TRBV7-2